A selection of T cell receptor beta chains follows, all from one sample in a study of blood T cell repertoires in COVID-19. Produced via immunoSEQ multiplex PCR; TCRdb's table is partial and in-frame only. The data contain about 200,000 clones, just under 85% of them seen just once; the ten biggest clones take up 0.9% to 0.95%. The sample consisted of peripheral blood. These receptors originate from a man aged 55 to 70 with COVID-19, enrolled during active disease. CDR3s include the opening cysteine and the closing phenylalanine or tryptophan. D genes are given only for firm matches. Clone size is stated in some rows and not others, as once, few, many or a class when expanded.

d_gene	abundance	v_gene	j_gene	CDR3aa	CDR3nt
TRBD1	NA	TRBV27	TRBJ1-3	CASPDETGASGNTIYF	TGTGCCAGTCCCGACGAGACAGGGGCTAGTGGAAACACCATATATTTT
TRBD1	NA	TRBV2	TRBJ1-1	CASTLQGLGTEAFF	TGTGCCAGCACCTTACAGGGGTTGGGCACTGAAGCTTTCTTT
NA	NA	TRBV9	TRBJ1-3	CASSGVTGNGNTIYF	TGTGCCAGCAGCGGAGTGACGGGAAATGGAAACACCATATATTTT
TRBD1	few	TRBV3-1/TRBV3-2	TRBJ1-1	CASSRKGGYTEAFF	TGTGCCAGCAGCCGGAAAGGGGGCTATACTGAAGCTTTCTTT
TRBD1	NA	TRBV18	TRBJ2-7	CASSTGTAVYEQYF	TGTGCCAGCTCAACCGGGACAGCCGTCTACGAGCAGTACTTC
NA	NA	TRBV10-3	TRBJ1-5	CAISETEGQPQHF	TGTGCCATCAGTGAAACAGAGGGTCAGCCCCAGCATTTT
NA	NA	TRBV15	TRBJ1-4	CATSRQGPIGEKLFF	TGTGCCACCAGCAGACAGGGGCCCATCGGTGAAAAACTGTTTTTT
NA	NA	TRBV3-1/TRBV3-2	TRBJ1-5	CASSQEWGDQPQHF	TGTGCCAGCAGCCAAGAGTGGGGCGATCAGCCCCAGCATTTT
NA	NA	TRBV27	TRBJ2-3	CASSSGRGTQYF	TGTGCCAGCAGTAGTGGCAGAGGGACGCAGTATTTT
NA	NA	TRBV6-1	TRBJ1-5	CASSSGGNQPQHF	TGTGCCAGCTCTTCGGGGGGCAATCAGCCCCAGCATTTT
TRBD1	NA	TRBV5-4	TRBJ1-1	CASSSQQGAGAEAFF	TGTGCCAGCAGCTCCCAACAGGGGGCAGGCGCTGAAGCTTTCTTT
TRBD1	NA	TRBV11-2	TRBJ2-2	CATEDRAGELFF	TGTGCCACCGAAGACAGGGCCGGGGAGCTGTTTTTT
TRBD1	NA	TRBV6-6	TRBJ1-2	CASSYSGQGPPGYTF	TGTGCCAGCAGTTACTCGGGACAGGGGCCCCCTGGCTACACCTTC
NA	NA	TRBV27	TRBJ1-4	CASSGQFNEKLFF	TGTGCCAGCAGTGGCCAGTTTAATGAAAAACTGTTTTTT
NA	NA	TRBV7-9	TRBJ1-5	CASSLGDYSNQPQHF	TGTGCCAGCAGCTTGGGTGACTACAGCAATCAGCCCCAGCATTTT
TRBD2	NA	TRBV19	TRBJ2-5	CASRRGGRVEETQYF	TGTGCCTCAAGGAGAGGCGGGAGGGTCGAAGAGACCCAGTACTTC
TRBD2	few	TRBV7-2	TRBJ2-1	CASSLAASGTYNEQFF	TGTGCCAGCAGCTTAGCGGCTAGCGGGACTTACAATGAGCAGTTCTTC
NA	NA	TRBV28	TRBJ2-1	CASSPGALKNEQFF	TGTGCCAGCAGCCCTGGGGCCTTGAAAAATGAGCAGTTCTTC
NA	once	TRBV5-4	TRBJ1-1	CASSSNGYTEAFF	TGTGCCAGCAGCTCTAACGGGTACACTGAAGCTTTCTTT
NA	NA	TRBV6-1	TRBJ2-3	CASSELQVRGTDTQYF	TGTGCCAGCAGTGAATTGCAGGTGCGTGGCACAGATACGCAGTATTTT
NA	NA	TRBV10-2	TRBJ2-7	CASSDRQGGHYEQYF	TGCGCCAGCAGTGATAGACAGGGAGGACACTACGAGCAGTACTTC
NA	NA	TRBV10-3	TRBJ1-4	CAISPGGEEKLFF	TGTGCCATCAGCCCGGGGGGGGAGGAAAAACTGTTTTTT
TRBD1	once	TRBV30	TRBJ1-3	CAWSVGTGVFSGNTIYF	TGTGCCTGGAGTGTGGGGACAGGTGTTTTCTCTGGAAACACCATATATTTT
NA	NA	TRBV19	TRBJ2-4	CASSIGAAAGKNIQYF	TGTGCCAGTAGTATTGGAGCGGCAGCCGGCAAAAACATTCAGTACTTC
TRBD1	NA	TRBV2	TRBJ1-5	CASKGGHGEGWPQHF	TGTGCCAGCAAAGGGGGCCACGGCGAGGGATGGCCCCAGCATTTT
NA	NA	TRBV19	TRBJ1-2	CASSKAEGYGYTF	TGTGCCAGTAGTAAGGCAGAGGGATATGGCTACACCTTC
NA	NA	TRBV5-1	TRBJ2-5	CASSPTHGEETQYF	TGCGCCAGCAGCCCGACCCACGGGGAAGAGACCCAGTACTTC
TRBD2	once	TRBV3-1/TRBV3-2	TRBJ2-1	CASSLRTSGNNEQFF	TGTGCCAGCAGCCTGCGGACTAGCGGGAACAATGAGCAGTTCTTC
TRBD2	NA	TRBV5-4	TRBJ2-7	CASSLQGGDEQYF	TGTGCCAGCAGCTTGCAGGGAGGGGACGAGCAGTACTTC
TRBD2	NA	TRBV7-3	TRBJ2-7	CASSTSGGSSYEQYF	TGTGCCAGCAGCACTAGCGGGGGAAGCTCCTACGAGCAGTACTTC
NA	NA	TRBV30	TRBJ1-2	CAWSQGLANYGYTF	TGTGCCTGGTCCCAGGGTCTGGCTAACTATGGCTACACCTTC
NA	NA	TRBV28	TRBJ1-2	CASSPRTFAPLWGYTF	TGTGCCAGCAGCCCAAGGACATTTGCCCCGCTATGGGGCTACACCTTC
NA	NA	TRBV5-6	TRBJ2-5	CASSREMGAPGETQYF	TGTGCCAGCAGCCGAGAAATGGGGGCACCGGGGGAGACCCAGTACTTC
NA	once	TRBV7-9	TRBJ2-2	CASSFTLGATGELFF	TGTGCCAGCAGCTTTACTCTGGGGGCCACCGGGGAGCTGTTTTTT
TRBD2	NA	TRBV12-5	TRBJ2-1	CASAPGLAGFNEQFF	TGTGCTAGTGCCCCTGGACTAGCGGGCTTCAATGAGCAGTTCTTC
NA	NA	TRBV18	TRBJ1-2	CASSPPGGGGYTF	TGTGCCAGCTCACCACCGGGAGGAGGGGGCTACACCTTC
NA	NA	TRBV4-1	TRBJ2-1	CASSPQGGVGEQFF	TGCGCCAGCAGCCCCCAAGGAGGAGTGGGTGAGCAGTTCTTC
NA	once	TRBV10-3	TRBJ1-6	CAISESGQLNSPLHF	TGTGCCATCAGTGAATCTGGACAGTTGAATTCACCCCTCCACTTT
NA	NA	TRBV19	TRBJ2-2	CASSRYRTTNTGELFF	TGTGCCAGTAGTCGTTATAGGACAACTAACACCGGGGAGCTGTTTTTT